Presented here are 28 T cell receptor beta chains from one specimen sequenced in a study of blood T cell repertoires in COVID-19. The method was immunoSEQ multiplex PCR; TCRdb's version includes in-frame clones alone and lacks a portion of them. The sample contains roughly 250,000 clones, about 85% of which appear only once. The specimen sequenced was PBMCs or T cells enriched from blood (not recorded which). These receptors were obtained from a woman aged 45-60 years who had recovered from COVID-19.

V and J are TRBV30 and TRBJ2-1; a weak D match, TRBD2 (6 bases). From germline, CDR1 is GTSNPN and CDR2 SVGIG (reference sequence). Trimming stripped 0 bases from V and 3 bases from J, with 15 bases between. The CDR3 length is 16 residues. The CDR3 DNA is TGTGCCTGGAGTGTAGGATTAGCGGTCATCTACAATGAGCAGTTCTTC. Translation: CAWSVGLAVIYNEQFF.

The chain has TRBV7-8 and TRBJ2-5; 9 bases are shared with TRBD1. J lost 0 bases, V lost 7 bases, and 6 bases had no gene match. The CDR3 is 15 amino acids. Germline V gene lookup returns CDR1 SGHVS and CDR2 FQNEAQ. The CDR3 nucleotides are TGTGCCAGCAACACGGACAGGGGCAACCAAGAGACCCAGTACTTC. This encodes CASNTDRGNQETQYF.

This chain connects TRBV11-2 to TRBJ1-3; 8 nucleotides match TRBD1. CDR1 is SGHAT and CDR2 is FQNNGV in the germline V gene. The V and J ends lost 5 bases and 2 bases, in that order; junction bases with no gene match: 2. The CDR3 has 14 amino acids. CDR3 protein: CASSRTGTGNTIYF. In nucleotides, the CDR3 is TGTGCCAGCAGCAGGACAGGGACTGGAAACACCATATATTTT.

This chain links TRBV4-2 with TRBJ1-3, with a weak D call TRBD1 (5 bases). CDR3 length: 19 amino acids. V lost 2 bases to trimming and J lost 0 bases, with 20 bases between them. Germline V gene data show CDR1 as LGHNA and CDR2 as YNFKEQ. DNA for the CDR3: TGTGCCAGCAGCCAAACCCAGGGAGGGACCCCGAGCTCTGGAAACACCATATATTTT. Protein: CASSQTQGGTPSSGNTIYF.

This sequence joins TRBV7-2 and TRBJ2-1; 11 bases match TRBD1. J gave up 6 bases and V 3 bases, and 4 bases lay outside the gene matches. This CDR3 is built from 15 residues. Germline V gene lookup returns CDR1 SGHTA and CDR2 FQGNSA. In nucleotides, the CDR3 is TGTGCCAGCAGCTTGGCCGGGACAGGGGGCAATGAGCAGTTCTTC. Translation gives CASSLAGTGGNEQFF.

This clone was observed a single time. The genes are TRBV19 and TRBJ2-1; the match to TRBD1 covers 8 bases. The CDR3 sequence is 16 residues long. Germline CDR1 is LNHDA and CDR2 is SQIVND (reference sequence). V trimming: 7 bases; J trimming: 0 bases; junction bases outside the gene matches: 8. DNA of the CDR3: TGTGCCAGTATCCCAACAGGGGGGAGCTCCTACAATGAGCAGTTCTTC. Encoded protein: CASIPTGGSSYNEQFF.

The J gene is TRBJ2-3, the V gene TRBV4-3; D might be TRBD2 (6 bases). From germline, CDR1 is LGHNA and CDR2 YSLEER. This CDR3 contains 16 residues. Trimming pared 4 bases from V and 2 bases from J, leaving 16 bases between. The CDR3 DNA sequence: TGCGCCAGCAGCCCCCGTCGCGGGGATAACACAGATACGCAGTATTTT. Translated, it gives CASSPRRGDNTDTQYF.

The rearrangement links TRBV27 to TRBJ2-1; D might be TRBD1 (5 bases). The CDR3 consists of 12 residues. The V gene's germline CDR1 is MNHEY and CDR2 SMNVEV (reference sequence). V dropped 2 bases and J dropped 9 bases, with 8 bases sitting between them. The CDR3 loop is CASSLKGFEQFF. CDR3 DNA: TGTGCCAGCAGTTTAAAGGGGTTTGAGCAGTTCTTC.

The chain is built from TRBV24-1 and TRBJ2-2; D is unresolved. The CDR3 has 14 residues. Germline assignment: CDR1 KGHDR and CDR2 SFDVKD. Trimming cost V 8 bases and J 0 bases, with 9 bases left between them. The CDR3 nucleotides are TGTGCCACCATGGGCCCAACGAACACCGGGGAGCTGTTTTTT. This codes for CATMGPTNTGELFF.

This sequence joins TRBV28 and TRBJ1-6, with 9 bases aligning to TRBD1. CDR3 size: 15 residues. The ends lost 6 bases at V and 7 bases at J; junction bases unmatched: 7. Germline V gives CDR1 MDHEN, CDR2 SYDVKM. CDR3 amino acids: CASRWTGVRNSPLHF. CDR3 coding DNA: TGTGCCAGCAGATGGACAGGGGTTCGAAATTCACCCCTCCACTTT.

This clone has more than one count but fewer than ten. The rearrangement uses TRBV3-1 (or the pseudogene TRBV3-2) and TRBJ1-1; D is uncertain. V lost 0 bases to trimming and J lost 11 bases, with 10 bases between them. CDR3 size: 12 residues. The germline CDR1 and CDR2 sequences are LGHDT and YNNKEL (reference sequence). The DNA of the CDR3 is TGTGCCAGCAGCCAAGATCGACTTCGGGCTTTCTTT. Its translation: CASSQDRLRAFF.

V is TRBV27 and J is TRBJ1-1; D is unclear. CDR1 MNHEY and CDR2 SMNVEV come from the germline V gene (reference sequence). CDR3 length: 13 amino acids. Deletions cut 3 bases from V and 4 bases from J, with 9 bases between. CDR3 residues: CASSFEETTEAFF. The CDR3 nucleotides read TGTGCCAGCAGTTTTGAGGAAACCACTGAAGCTTTCTTT.

The chain's CDR3 is CASSRNRIPLYGYTF. The CDR3 region has the DNA TGTGCCAGCAGTCGTAACAGGATCCCACTTTATGGCTACACCTTC. J is TRBJ1-2 and V is TRBV27; D might be TRBD1 (5 bases). This CDR3 is 15 amino acids long. V was shortened by 5 bases and J by 5 bases, with 18 bases between the two germline ends. Looked up from germline, CDR1 is MNHEY and CDR2 is SMNVEV (reference sequence).

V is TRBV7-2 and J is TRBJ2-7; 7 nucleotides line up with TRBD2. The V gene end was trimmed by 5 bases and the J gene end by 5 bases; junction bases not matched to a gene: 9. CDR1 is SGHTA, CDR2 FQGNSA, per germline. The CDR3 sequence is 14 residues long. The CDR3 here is CASSPASGKNEQYF. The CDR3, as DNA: TGTGCCAGCAGCCCCGCTAGCGGAAAAAACGAGCAGTACTTC.

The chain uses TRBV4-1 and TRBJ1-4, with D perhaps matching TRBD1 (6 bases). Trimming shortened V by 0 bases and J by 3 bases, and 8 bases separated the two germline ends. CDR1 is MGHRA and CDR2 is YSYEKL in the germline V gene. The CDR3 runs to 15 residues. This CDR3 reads CASSQEGGANEKLFF. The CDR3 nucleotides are TGCGCCAGCAGCCAAGAAGGGGGTGCTAATGAAAAACTGTTTTTT.

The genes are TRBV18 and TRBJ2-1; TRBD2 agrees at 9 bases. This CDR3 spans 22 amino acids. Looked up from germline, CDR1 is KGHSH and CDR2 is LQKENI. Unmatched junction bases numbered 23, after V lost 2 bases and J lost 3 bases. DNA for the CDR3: TGTGCCAGCTCACCATTTGCATTTTCTCGTTTGGCTAGCGGGAAACACTACAATGAGCAGTTCTTC. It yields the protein CASSPFAFSRLASGKHYNEQFF.

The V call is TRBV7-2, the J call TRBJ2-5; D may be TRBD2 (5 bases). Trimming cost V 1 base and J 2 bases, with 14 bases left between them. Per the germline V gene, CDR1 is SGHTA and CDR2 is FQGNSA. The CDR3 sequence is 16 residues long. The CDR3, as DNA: TGTGCCAGCAGCTTAGGAACTAGATCGGGTCAAGAGACCCAGTACTTC. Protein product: CASSLGTRSGQETQYF. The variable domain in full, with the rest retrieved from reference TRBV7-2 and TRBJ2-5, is GAGVSQSPSNKVTEKGKDVELRCDPISGHTALYWYRQSLGQGLEFLIYFQGNSAPDKSGLPSDRFSAERTGGSVSTLTIQRTQQEDSAVYLCASSLGTRSGQETQYFGPGTRLLVL.

The CDR3 coding sequence is TGTGCCAGCAGTGTCACACTGAACACTGAAGCTTTCTTT. Translating it yields CASSVTLNTEAFF. The rearrangement uses TRBV7-3 and TRBJ1-1; D remains unclear. Germline-derived CDR1 and CDR2 are SGHTA and FQGTGA. V was shortened by 6 bases and J by 0 bases, with 8 bases between the two germline ends. CDR3 length: 13 amino acids.

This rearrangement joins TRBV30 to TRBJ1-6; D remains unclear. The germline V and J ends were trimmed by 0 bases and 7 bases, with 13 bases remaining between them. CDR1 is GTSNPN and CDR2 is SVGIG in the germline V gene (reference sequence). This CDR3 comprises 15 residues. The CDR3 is CAWSVLEGGNSPLHF. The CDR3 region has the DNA TGTGCCTGGAGTGTACTGGAGGGAGGAAATTCACCCCTCCACTTT.

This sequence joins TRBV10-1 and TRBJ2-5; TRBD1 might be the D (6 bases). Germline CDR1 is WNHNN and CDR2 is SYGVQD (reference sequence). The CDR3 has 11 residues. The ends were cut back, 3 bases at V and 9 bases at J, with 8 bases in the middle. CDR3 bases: TGCGCCAGCAGTGATGGGGGCTCCCAGTACTTC. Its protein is CASSDGGSQYF.

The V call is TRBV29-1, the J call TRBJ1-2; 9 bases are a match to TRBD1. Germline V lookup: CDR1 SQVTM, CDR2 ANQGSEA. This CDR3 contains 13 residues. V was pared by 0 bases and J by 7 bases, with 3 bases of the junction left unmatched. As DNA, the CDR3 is TGCAGCGTTGAAGATATGGACAGGGGTGGCTACACCTTC. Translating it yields CSVEDMDRGGYTF.

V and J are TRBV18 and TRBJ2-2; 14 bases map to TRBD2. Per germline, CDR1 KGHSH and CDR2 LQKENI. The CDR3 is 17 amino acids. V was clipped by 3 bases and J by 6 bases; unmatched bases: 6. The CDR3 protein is CASSPTGTSGSSGELFF. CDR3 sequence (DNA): TGTGCCAGCTCACCGACCGGGACTAGCGGGAGCTCCGGGGAGCTGTTTTTT.

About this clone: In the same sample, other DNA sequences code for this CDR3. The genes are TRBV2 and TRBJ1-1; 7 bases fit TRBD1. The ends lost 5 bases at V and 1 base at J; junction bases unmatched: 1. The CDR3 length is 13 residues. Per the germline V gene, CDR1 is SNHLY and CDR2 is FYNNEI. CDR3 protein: CASSRQGNTEAFF. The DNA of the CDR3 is TGTGCCAGCAGTCGACAGGGGAACACTGAAGCTTTCTTT.

DNA for the CDR3: TGTGCCAGCAGCTTAGAGGGGACTAAGGGAGATACGCAGTATTTT. It yields the protein CASSLEGTKGDTQYF. The genes are TRBV11-3 and TRBJ2-3, with 7 bases that match TRBD2. CDR3 length: 15 residues. V was pared by 0 bases and J by 5 bases, with 5 bases of the junction left unmatched. Germline V gives CDR1 SGHNT, CDR2 YENEEA.

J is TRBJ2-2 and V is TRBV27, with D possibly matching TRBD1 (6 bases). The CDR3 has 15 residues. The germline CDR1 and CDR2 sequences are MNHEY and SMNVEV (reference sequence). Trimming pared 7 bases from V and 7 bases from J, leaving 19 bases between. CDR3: CASTRRGNVGGELFF. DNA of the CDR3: TGTGCCAGCACCCGTAGGGGGAATGTCGGCGGGGAGCTGTTTTTT.

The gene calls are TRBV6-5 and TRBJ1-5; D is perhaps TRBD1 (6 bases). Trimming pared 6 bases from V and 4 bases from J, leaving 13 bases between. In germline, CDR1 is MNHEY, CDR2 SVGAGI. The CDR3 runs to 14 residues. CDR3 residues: CASRDRTTNQPQHF. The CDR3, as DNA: TGTGCCAGCAGGGACAGAACTACAAATCAGCCCCAGCATTTT.

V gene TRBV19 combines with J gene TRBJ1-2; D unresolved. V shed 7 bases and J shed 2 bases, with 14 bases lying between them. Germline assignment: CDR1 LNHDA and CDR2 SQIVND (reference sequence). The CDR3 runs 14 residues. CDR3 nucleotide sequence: TGTGCCAGTACAATCAACCGGAGAAACTATGGCTACACCTTC. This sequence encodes CASTINRRNYGYTF.

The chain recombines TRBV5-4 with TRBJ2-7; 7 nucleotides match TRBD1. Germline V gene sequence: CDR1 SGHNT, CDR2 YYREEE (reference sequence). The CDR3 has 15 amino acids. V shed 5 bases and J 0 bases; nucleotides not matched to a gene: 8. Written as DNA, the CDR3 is TGTGCCAGCAGAAGGGACAGAGGGAACTCCTACGAGCAGTACTTC. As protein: CASRRDRGNSYEQYF. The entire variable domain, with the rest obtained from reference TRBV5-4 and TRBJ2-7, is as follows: ETGVTQSPTHLIKTRGQQVTLRCSSQSGHNTVSWYQQALGQGPQFIFQYYREEENGRGNFPPRFSGLQFPNYSSELNVNALELDDSALYLCASRRDRGNSYEQYFGPGTRLTVT.